What follows is one TCR beta chain and its context. Its antigen is currently not known. Base-call qualities are not available, and no considerably larger clone is one nucleotide away. The data derive from a study of blood T cell repertoires in COVID-19 (dated by TCRdb to 2020 to 2021). Background on the whole study: Samples covering the acute and convalescent phases of COVID-19 were provided by collaborators in the United States, Italy and Spain. Subjects who had been exposed to COVID-19, were actively infected with it, or had recovered from it provided the deeply sampled blood TCRbeta repertoires that made up the dataset. The sample metadata nearly always contained a de-identified subject ID, COVID-19 status, age in years and sex. Where available, HLA class I and class II types were obtained from metadata supplied by the sample provider rather than from assay-based typing. Samples were obtained from the ongoing ImmuneRACE study (first 160 participants) and from over 1,000 subjects provided by 6 global collaborators. The material from the prospective study consisted of cDNA or gDNA derived from T cells, B-cell-depleted T cells, or PBMCs. The repertoires were made available in a free public database intended to serve as a resource for research on the immune response to SARS-CoV-2.

At the junction V is shortened by 6 bases and J by 2 bases; bases outside the gene matches: 10. The germline V gene provides CDR1 MGHRA and CDR2 YSYEKL. The CDR3 starts with the cysteine, ends with the phenylalanine, and has 17 residues. The read is trimmed to its CDR3 DNA, 51 bases read in frame from base 1. Whole blood was collected in K2EDTA tubes by collaborating institutions according to the institutions' own protocols. Collaborator samples were shipped for TCRbeta analysis as frozen whole blood, isolated PBMCs, or DNA extracted from either sample type. Here is what the overall study found, with its caveats: The quantity of clinical and demographic metadata differed by source and by participant and was supplied without curation.

TCRbeta CDR3 regions were amplified from genomic DNA using the immunoSEQ Assay, a bias-controlled multiplex PCR. Processing in the source paper ran as follows. Nucleated cell counts per sample were estimated from amplification of reference gene primers within the assay. To quantify the absolute abundance of each unique TCRbeta CDR3 rearrangement, sequence reads were collapsed and filtered. Productive Simpson clonality was computed per sample as the square root of Simpson's diversity index over productive rearrangements. Sourced from immuneACCESS, this table was stored by TCRdb with only in-frame sequences that have V and J called. A share of the clones is absent; for the studies checked, an unresolved V gene accounts for under half, and the remainder has no known explanation. That table gives V, J and clone size, and the DNA gave D and trimming. For this sample there are a few hundred thousand clones; roughly 84% appear just once. The top ten clones comprise 15% to 20% of the sample.

Material for sequencing was peripheral blood. The receptor was derived from a man aged 25-40 years with active or convalescent COVID-19. Recombination linked TRBV4-1 to TRBJ1-5, with 10 central nucleotides matching TRBD1. The CDR3 corresponds to CASRQSLTGGGNQPQHF. In nucleotide form, the sequence is TGCGCCAGCAGACAATCTCTGACAGGGGGCGGCAATCAGCCCCAGCATTTT.